Sequencing of this TCR beta chain was carried out in a study of a mutant IDH1 vaccine in newly diagnosed glioma. Study at large: Treated patients comprised 62.5% males and approximately 38% females, mean age around 40 years.

The sample's time point: baseline, week 1 (first vaccination visit). As for treatment: pre-vaccination baseline after standard-of-care therapy. The V gene end was trimmed by 4 bases and the J gene end by 5 bases; junction bases not matched to a gene: 5. The V gene's germline CDR1 is MNHEY and CDR2 SVGAGI. CDR3 length: 16 amino acids. Libraries were prepared by immunoSEQ multiplex PCR; TCRdb keeps only in-frame clonotypes and omits some of them. The repertoire includes fewer than 65,000 clones, 70% to 80% of them detected once, and 1.8% sits in the top ten. The V and J genes are TRBV6-5 and TRBJ1-6; 10 positions agree with TRBD1. The sequence was collected from a woman between 35 and 50 years old with glioma. Specimen: PBMCs, collected from a glioma patient treated with radiotherapy, temozolomide or both. CDR3 sequence: CASSSLGQGDNSPLHF. In nucleotides, the CDR3 is TGTGCCAGCAGTTCCCTCGGACAGGGGGATAATTCACCCCTCCACTTT.